This TCR beta chain is drawn from a study of blood T cell repertoires in COVID-19. Study in general: Researchers got acute and convalescent COVID-19 samples from the United States, Italy and Spain. PBMCs, B-cell-depleted T cells, or T cells were the source of the cDNA or gDNA that made up the material.

V shed 5 bases, J shed 5 bases, and the junction held 7 bases outside the gene matches. In germline, CDR1 is SGHTA, CDR2 FQGNSA. There are 16 residues in the CDR3. Per the study methods: Reference gene primers were amplified, and this amplification served to estimate nucleated cell counts. Assay: immunoSEQ multiplex PCR; the TCRdb copy retains only in-frame clones and omits some. V, J and clone size are taken as reported in that table, and D and trimming were inferred from the DNA itself. The data hold about 270,000 clones, with about 89% observed a single time. This TCR derives from a man aged 35 to 55 who had recovered from COVID-19. The sequenced sample consisted of peripheral blood. The chain carries TRBV7-2 and TRBJ2-2; 11 bases are a match to TRBD1. For the CDR3, the DNA is TGTGCCAGCAGCCCACGGACAGGGGGCTATACCGGGGAGCTGTTTTTT. As protein: CASSPRTGGYTGELFF.